The 25 T cell receptor beta chains listed next were all sequenced from one sample in a study of CD8 T cells in ankylosing spondylitis. The antigens these receptors bind are not known. Study-wide results and caveats: Several highly homologous variants formed a TCR beta motif that appeared characteristic of ankylosing spondylitis blood.

MiXCR was run by TCRdb on the 5' RACE reads, yielding one entry per CDR3 protein. The data show approximately 550,000 distinct CDR3 sequences, about 13% seen once. Sequencing was carried out using blood, either unsorted or a sorted T cell fraction (not recorded which). The receptors were gathered from a male donor with ankylosing spondylitis.

A few counts support this clonotype. This chain joins TRBV5-6 and TRBJ2-2, with 7 bases that match TRBD1. Germline CDR1 SGHDT, CDR2 YYEEEE. V was pared by 0 bases and J by 7 bases, with 6 bases of the junction left unmatched. The CDR3 runs 15 residues. Here the CDR3 DNA reads TGTGCCAGCAGCTTGGTTCCAGGGGGAATCGGGGAGCTGTTTTTT. Protein sequence: CASSLVPGGIGELFF.

The chain employs TRBV2 and TRBJ2-1; the D is unclear. This CDR3 is built from 12 residues. CDR1 SNHLY and CDR2 FYNNEI come from the germline V gene. V lost 7 bases, J lost 6 bases, and 10 bases lay in between. Here the CDR3 DNA reads TGTGCCAGCAACTACGTGGCCAATGAGCAGTTCTTC. Its protein is CASNYVANEQFF.

This clonotype was seen only a few times. V usage is TRBV7-2 and J usage is TRBJ2-7, with TRBD2 matching 9 bases. CDR3 length: 15 amino acids. The V gene's germline CDR1 is SGHTA and CDR2 FQGNSA. J lost 7 bases, V lost 0 bases, and 7 bases had no gene match. The CDR3 here is CASSLAAGGSGEQYV. The CDR3 coding sequence is TGTGCCAGCAGCTTAGCCGCGGGAGGGAGCGGAGAGCAGTACGTC.

The V call is TRBV3-1, the J call TRBJ2-7; 11 bases map to TRBD2. The CDR3 length is 14 residues. The V gene's germline CDR1 is LGHDT and CDR2 YNNKEL (reference sequence). With 2 bases clipped from V and 5 bases from J, the junction kept 2 bases outside the gene matches. CDR3 loop: CASSQLAGGNEQYF. The CDR3 DNA is TGTGCCAGCAGCCAACTAGCGGGAGGAAACGAGCAGTACTTC.

This chain connects TRBV6-1 to TRBJ2-1; 8 nucleotides agree with TRBD2. The ends lost 5 bases at V and 8 bases at J; junction bases unmatched: 8. Germline lookup yields CDR1 MNHNS and CDR2 SASEGT. The CDR3 covers 14 residues. The CDR3 protein is CASSRGLARDEQFF. The CDR3 region has the DNA TGTGCCAGCAGTAGAGGACTAGCCCGGGATGAGCAGTTCTTC.

The chain has TRBV7-6 and TRBJ2-2; 7 bases line up with TRBD2. Trimming cost V 5 bases and J 5 bases; bases outside gene matches: 11. Germline V lookup: CDR1 SGHVS, CDR2 FNYEAQ. The CDR3 runs to 16 residues. For the CDR3, the DNA is TGTGCCAGCAGCACCCAGCCTGGGGGAGGGACCGGGGAGCTGTTTTTT. Amino acids: CASSTQPGGGTGELFF.

A few counts support this clonotype. The rearrangement joins TRBV7-2 to TRBJ2-5; D not certain. This CDR3 contains 12 residues. With 0 bases removed from V and 7 bases from J, the gap between germline ends came to 6 bases. Germline-derived CDR1 and CDR2 are SGHTA and FQGNSA. The CDR3 sequence is CASSLASGTQYF. The DNA of the CDR3 is TGTGCCAGCAGCTTAGCGTCGGGGACCCAGTACTTC. The whole variable domain, filled in from reference TRBV7-2 and TRBJ2-5, reads GAGVSQSPSNKVTEKGKDVELRCDPISGHTALYWYRQSLGQGLEFLIYFQGNSAPDKSGLPSDRFSAERTGGSVSTLTIQRTQQEDSAVYLCASSLASGTQYFGPGTRLLVL.

This clonotype was picked up many times. The CDR3 here is CASSLDGTAHYNEQFF. For the CDR3, the DNA is TGCGCCAGCAGCTTGGACGGAACTGCTCACTACAATGAGCAGTTCTTC. The chain is built from TRBV5-1 and TRBJ2-1; D is unresolved. The CDR3 totals 16 residues. Per germline, CDR1 SGHRS and CDR2 YFSETQ. Between the trimmed V and J ends, which lost 0 bases and 3 bases, there was a span of 13 bases.

The rearrangement joins TRBV5-1 to TRBJ1-4; a possible D gene is TRBD1 (5 bases). Trimming removed 4 bases from V and 8 bases from J, with 21 bases in between. CDR1 and CDR2 (germline): SGHRS, YFSETQ. CDR3 length equals 16 residues. The CDR3 sequence: CASSQGSGGLREKLFF. The CDR3 DNA reads TGCGCCAGCAGCCAGGGCTCGGGGGGTTTGCGCGAAAAACTGTTTTTT.

The chain combines TRBV4-2 with TRBJ1-1, with 10 bases aligning to TRBD1. The CDR3 is made up of 15 amino acids. Per the germline V gene, CDR1 is LGHNA and CDR2 is YNFKEQ. V gave up 0 bases and J gave up 5 bases; unmatched junction bases: 3. CDR3 amino acids: CASSQDWTGGTEAFF. DNA for the CDR3: TGTGCCAGCAGCCAAGATTGGACAGGGGGGACTGAAGCTTTCTTT.

This clonotype was found a few times. CDR3 sequence: CASSLAGQAPEAFF. DNA for the CDR3: TGTGCCAGCAGCTTAGCGGGACAGGCCCCTGAAGCTTTCTTT. The V call is TRBV11-2, the J call TRBJ1-1; 8 bases match TRBD1. With V trimmed by 1 base and J by 6 bases, 4 bases remained unmatched. The CDR3 runs to 14 residues. The germline gives CDR1 SGHAT, CDR2 FQNNGV.

This clonotype was recorded many times. The chain joins TRBV5-1 to TRBJ2-2; 7 nucleotides align to TRBD2. There are 15 residues in the CDR3. The germline V gene encodes CDR1 SGHRS and CDR2 YFSETQ. Losses at the gene ends were 4 bases for V and 2 bases for J; bases not matched to a gene: 5. The CDR3 is CASSGREANTGELFF. CDR3 DNA sequence: TGCGCCAGCAGCGGTCGGGAGGCAAACACCGGGGAGCTGTTTTTT.

The chain combines TRBV20-1 with TRBJ1-1; D is unclear. Trimming cost V 1 base and J 0 bases, with 6 bases left between them. The germline gives CDR1 DFQATT, CDR2 SNEGSKA (reference sequence). This CDR3 spans 13 amino acids. The CDR3 region is CSARVTLNTEAFF. CDR3 nucleotide sequence: TGCAGTGCTAGAGTCACCCTGAACACTGAAGCTTTCTTT.

Only a few counts were recorded for this clonotype. The chain is built from TRBV3-1 and TRBJ2-7; 7 positions agree with TRBD2. With 0 bases clipped from V and 4 bases from J, the junction kept 3 bases outside the gene matches. This CDR3 region has 14 residues. The V gene's germline CDR1 is LGHDT and CDR2 YNNKEL (reference sequence). This CDR3 is CASSQEGLLYEQYV. In DNA form, the CDR3 reads TGTGCCAGCAGCCAAGAGGGACTACTATACGAGCAGTACGTC.

This clonotype turned up a few times. The J gene is TRBJ1-1, the V gene TRBV6-1; 9 bases map to TRBD1. The CDR3 covers 17 residues. With V trimmed by 3 bases and J by 0 bases, 8 bases remained unmatched. The germline CDR1 and CDR2 sequences are MNHNS and SASEGT. DNA for the CDR3: TGTGCCAGCAGTGAGAACAGGGGGCGCGTAGTGAACACTGAAGCTTTCTTT. Amino acid sequence: CASSENRGRVVNTEAFF.

The chain has TRBV4-2 and TRBJ2-5; 9 positions match TRBD2. From germline, CDR1 is LGHNA and CDR2 YNFKEQ. The junction had 11 bases not matched to a gene; V was cut back by 5 bases and J by 4 bases. The CDR3 consists of 16 residues. CDR3 coding DNA: TGTGCCAGCAGCTTGGAAGCGGGAGGAGATAGAGAGACCCAGTACTTC. Protein sequence: CASSLEAGGDRETQYF.

This clonotype was counted between two and nine times. V usage is TRBV4-1 and J usage is TRBJ2-3; 7 positions agree with TRBD2. This CDR3 is 16 amino acids long. Germline-derived CDR1 and CDR2 are MGHRA and YSYEKL. After removal of 1 base from V and 1 base from J, the junction contained 5 bases not matched to a gene. The CDR3 loop reads CASSQASAGGTDTQYF. The CDR3 coding sequence is TGCGCCAGCAGCCAAGCTAGTGCGGGGGGCACAGATACGCAGTATTTT.

The table lists this clonotype with many counts. In DNA form, the CDR3 reads TGTGCCAGCAGCCAAGGGCCGGGACAAGGGTACGAGCAGTACTTC. Amino acids: CASSQGPGQGYEQYF. V usage is TRBV4-2 and J usage is TRBJ2-7; weak D call: TRBD1 (6 bases). V lost 1 base and J lost 4, with 14 bases in between. Germline CDR1 and CDR2: LGHNA and YNFKEQ. This CDR3 spans 15 amino acids.

This clonotype was counted between two and nine times. The rearrangement uses TRBV5-1 and TRBJ2-1; 11 bases map to TRBD2. J gave up 3 bases and V 2 bases, and 4 bases lay outside the gene matches. Germline CDR1 and CDR2: SGHRS and YFSETQ. The CDR3 has 16 amino acids. The DNA for the CDR3 is TGCGCCAGCAGCTTACTAGCGGGAGTCCTCTACAATGAGCAGTTCTTC. Translating gives CASSLLAGVLYNEQFF.

This rearrangement joins TRBV18 to TRBJ2-7; D possibly corresponds to TRBD2 (6 bases). The germline V and J ends were trimmed by 2 bases and 6 bases, with 11 bases remaining between them. CDR1 is KGHSH and CDR2 is LQKENI in the germline V gene. The CDR3 spans 13 residues. The CDR3 reads CASSPGGISEQYV. The CDR3 bases are TGTGCCAGCTCACCAGGCGGGATAAGCGAGCAGTACGTC.

V is TRBV3-1 and J is TRBJ2-1; D gene ambiguous. The CDR3 sequence is 12 residues long. Germline loops: CDR1 LGHDT, CDR2 YNNKEL (reference sequence). The germline V and J ends were trimmed by 3 bases and 9 bases, with 9 bases remaining between them. The CDR3 region has the DNA TGTGCCAGCAGCCAGGGTCCGGGTGAGCAGTTCTTC. Encoded protein: CASSQGPGEQFF.

This clonotype was counted between two and nine times. The J gene is TRBJ2-3, the V gene TRBV20-1, with D possibly called TRBD1 or TRBD2 (6 bases each). Trimming left V 5 bases short and J 1 base short, with 13 bases between. The CDR3 contains 14 residues. Germline loops: CDR1 DFQATT, CDR2 SNEGSKA (reference sequence). CDR3 nucleotide sequence: TGCAGTGCTCACTTGGGGGGCCGCACAGATACGCAGTATTTT. Its translation is CSAHLGGRTDTQYF.

The chain is built from TRBV4-2 and TRBJ1-3; unclear D gene. The CDR3 contains 14 residues. Germline V lookup: CDR1 LGHNA, CDR2 YNFKEQ. V lost 0 bases and J lost 8, with 11 bases in between. The DNA of the CDR3 is TGTGCCAGCAGCCAAGATAGTGGCGAATACACCATATATTTT. Translated: CASSQDSGEYTIYF.

This clonotype occurred a few times. J is TRBJ2-7 and V is TRBV11-3; no firm D call. There are 13 residues in the CDR3. The V gene lost 1 base and the J gene lost 2 bases, with 6 bases spanning the gap. Germline V lookup: CDR1 SGHNT, CDR2 YENEEA. The chain's CDR3 is CASSLGAAYEQYF. DNA of the CDR3: TGTGCCAGCAGCTTAGGGGCAGCCTACGAGCAGTACTTC.

This clonotype showed up just a few times. The CDR3 here is CAISAPTGTFYSGANVLTF. CDR3 DNA sequence: TGTGCCATCAGTGCCCCGACCGGGACATTTTATTCTGGGGCCAACGTCCTGACTTTC. V gene TRBV10-3 combines with J gene TRBJ2-6; D possibly corresponds to TRBD1 (6 bases). Germline CDR1 is ENHRY and CDR2 is SYGVKD. V lost 4 bases and J 1 base, leaving 20 bases between the germline ends. The CDR3 totals 19 residues.